The clone carrying this TCR beta chain came up many times. This entry belongs to a study of regulatory T cells in long-lasting Graves disease. Indicated time point: newly diagnosed GD, antithyroid drugs for less than 3 months. Following extraction of RNA from PBMCs, that RNA was used to make the TCR library. Doctors identified Graves' disease using the American Thyroid Association guidelines. Arm-PCR of CDR3 regions and iRepertoire HTBI primers were used to build TCR beta libraries. TCRdb re-called the multiplex PCR reads through MiXCR, storing one row per CDR3 protein. Here the sample spans a few hundred thousand distinct CDR3 sequences, more than 15% being singletons. These records were also assigned to another study, of T cells in Graves' hyperthyroidism and ophthalmopathy. That paper notes: Expanded thyroid clonotypes (above 0.001) were mostly also found in blood.

Here the sequenced sample was peripheral blood mononuclear cells (PBMCs), taken at new diagnosis, from a patient treated with antithyroid drugs. The source of this sequence is a woman aged 25-40 years with Graves disease.

CDR3 in amino acids: CASSQVDRVSDTQYF. As DNA, the CDR3 is TGTGCCAGCAGCCAAGTAGACAGGGTTTCAGATACGCAGTATTTT. The V call is TRBV3-1, the J call TRBJ2-3, with 7 bases identical to TRBD1. The CDR3 has 15 amino acids. CDR1 and CDR2 from the germline V gene are LGHDT and YNNKEL (reference sequence). Trimming at V came to 1 base and at J to 4 bases, leaving 5 bases not matched to a gene.